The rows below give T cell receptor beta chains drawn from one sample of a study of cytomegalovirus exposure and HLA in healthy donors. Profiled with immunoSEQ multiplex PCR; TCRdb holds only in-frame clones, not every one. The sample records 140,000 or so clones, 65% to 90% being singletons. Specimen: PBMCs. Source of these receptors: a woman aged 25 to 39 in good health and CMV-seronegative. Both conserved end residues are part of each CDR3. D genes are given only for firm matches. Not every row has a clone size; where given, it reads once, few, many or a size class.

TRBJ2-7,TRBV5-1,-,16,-,TGCGCCAGCAGCTTGGGGGGGGGCAGGGGCTCCTACGAGCAGTACTTC,CASSLGGGRGSYEQYF
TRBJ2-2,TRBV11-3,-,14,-,TGTGCCAGCAGCTTAGATAGGGGCACCGGGGAGCTGTTTTTT,CASSLDRGTGELFF
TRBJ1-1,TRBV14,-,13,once,TGTGCCAGCAGCCACGGGTGGCTGAGTGAAGCTTTCTTT,CASSHGWLSEAFF
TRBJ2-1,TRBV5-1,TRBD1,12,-,TGCGCCAGCAGCTGGAACAGGGGGGAGCAGTTCTTC,CASSWNRGEQFF
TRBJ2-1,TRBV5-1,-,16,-,TGCGCCAGCAGCAGAAGCCTCAGGACAGATTACAATGAGCAGTTCTTC,CASSRSLRTDYNEQFF
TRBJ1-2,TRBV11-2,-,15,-,TGTGCCAGCAGCACAATCAGGGGCAGGCGCTATGGCTACACCTTC,CASSTIRGRRYGYTF
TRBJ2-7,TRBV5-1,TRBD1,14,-,TGCGCCAGCAGCGGTGGACAGGGGCCCTACGAGCAGTACTTC,CASSGGQGPYEQYF
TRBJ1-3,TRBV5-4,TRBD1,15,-,TGTGCCAGCAGCTTGACAGGGGGAAACGGAAACACCATATATTTT,CASSLTGGNGNTIYF
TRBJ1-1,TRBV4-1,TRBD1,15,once,TGCGCCAGCAGGCCGATGGGACAGGGGGAAACTGAAGCTTTCTTT,CASRPMGQGETEAFF
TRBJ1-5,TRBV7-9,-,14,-,TGTGCCAGCAGCTTATTAGGAGGTAATCAGCCCCAGCATTTT,CASSLLGGNQPQHF
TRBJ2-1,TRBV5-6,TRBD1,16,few,TGTGCCAGCAGCTTCCCGGGACAGGGGAAGGACAATGAGCAGTTCTTC,CASSFPGQGKDNEQFF
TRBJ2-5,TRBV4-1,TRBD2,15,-,TGCGCCAGCAGCCAGCGGACTAGCGGAAAAGAGACCCAGTACTTC,CASSQRTSGKETQYF
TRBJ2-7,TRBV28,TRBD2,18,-,TGTGCCAGCAGTTTAAACTACCTAGCGGGAGAGACCTCCGGCGAGCAGTACTTC,CASSLNYLAGETSGEQYF
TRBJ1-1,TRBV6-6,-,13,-,TGTGCCAGCAGAAAGGACGGACTCTTGGGAGCTTTCTTT,CASRKDGLLGAFF
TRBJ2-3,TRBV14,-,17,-,TGTGCCAGCAGCCAGGGGGGAGTTGGACAAGGCACAGATACGCAGTATTTT,CASSQGGVGQGTDTQYF
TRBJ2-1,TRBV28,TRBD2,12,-,TGTGCCAGCGGCGGGAGGGCCAATGAGCAGTTCTTC,CASGGRANEQFF
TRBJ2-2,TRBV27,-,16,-,TGTGCCAGCAGTCCTTCGGCAGGGGAAGTCACCGGGGAGCTGTTTTTT,CASSPSAGEVTGELFF
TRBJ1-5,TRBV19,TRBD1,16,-,TGTGCCAGTAGTCCCGGGACAGGGATTAATCATCAGCCCCAGCATTTT,CASSPGTGINHQPQHF
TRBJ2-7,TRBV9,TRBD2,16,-,TGTGCCAGCAGCGTAACTCTTCTAGCGGGAGAGTACGAGCAGTACTTC,CASSVTLLAGEYEQYF
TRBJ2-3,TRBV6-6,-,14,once,TGTGCCAGCAGTTACGAGTCTGTGACAGATACGCAGTATTTT,CASSYESVTDTQYF
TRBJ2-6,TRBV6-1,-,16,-,TGTGCCAGCAGTGAAGTAGCAGTCTCTGGGGCCAACGTCCTGACTTTC,CASSEVAVSGANVLTF
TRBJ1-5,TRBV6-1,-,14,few,TGTGCCAGCAGCGGACAGCCTTTTAATCAGCCCCAGCATTTT,CASSGQPFNQPQHF
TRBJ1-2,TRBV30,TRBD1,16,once,TGTGCCTGGAGTGTTCGGCGGACAGGGGACAACTATGGCTACACCTTC,CAWSVRRTGDNYGYTF
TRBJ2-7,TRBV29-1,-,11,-,TGCAGCGCCCGCAATCGGGGGGAGCAGTACTTC,CSARNRGEQYF
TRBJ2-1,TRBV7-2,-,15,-,TGTGCCAGCAGCTTAGCGGGGGGTACCTACAATGAGCAGTTCTTC,CASSLAGGTYNEQFF
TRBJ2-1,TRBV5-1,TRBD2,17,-,TGCGCCAGCCTCGGGTACGGGGTGGCGGGGGCCTACAATGAGCAGTTCTTC,CASLGYGVAGAYNEQFF
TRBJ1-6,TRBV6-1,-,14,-,TGTGCCAGCAGCGAAACAGGGAATAATTCACCCCTCCACTTT,CASSETGNNSPLHF
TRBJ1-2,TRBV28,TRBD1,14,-,TGTGCCAGCAGTGTTACAGGGGGCAGTTATGGCTACACCTTC,CASSVTGGSYGYTF
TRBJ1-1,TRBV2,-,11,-,TGTGCCAGCGGCCTCCTCGGGGGAGCTTTCTTT,CASGLLGGAFF